This T cell receptor beta chain was sequenced in a study of T cells after yellow fever vaccination. Study-level information: SMART-Seq v4 Ultra Low Input served to prepare low-cell-number fractions.

As TCR cDNA was made by 5'RACE template switching, a universal primer site and UMIs were added. TCRdb reprocessed the 5' RACE reads via MiXCR and lists one record per CDR3 protein. The data hold some 300,000 distinct CDR3 sequences, with about 10% observed a single time. About this clonotype: Antigen specificity is unknown. One end of the junction fails to match germline, which may point to a read error.

The CDR3 loop spans 14 amino acids. CDR1 is SGHRS and CDR2 is YFSETQ in the germline V gene. General study findings and limits: Researchers report a weaker secondary response that nonetheless peaked faster, day 5 versus 15. Researchers cautioned that FACS-sorted repertoires could harbor abundant clonotypes contaminating from the bulk population.

This chain connects TRBV5-1 to TRBJ1-4; D remains ambiguous. The starting material was CD4+ T cells sorted from PBMCs, obtained 45 days after the yellow fever booster vaccination. The source of this sequence is a man younger than 35 who received the YFV17D yellow fever vaccine. This CDR3 is CASSPDGTNVKLFF. Written as DNA, the CDR3 is TGCGCCAGCAGCCCAGACGGAACTAATGTAAAACTGTTTTTT.